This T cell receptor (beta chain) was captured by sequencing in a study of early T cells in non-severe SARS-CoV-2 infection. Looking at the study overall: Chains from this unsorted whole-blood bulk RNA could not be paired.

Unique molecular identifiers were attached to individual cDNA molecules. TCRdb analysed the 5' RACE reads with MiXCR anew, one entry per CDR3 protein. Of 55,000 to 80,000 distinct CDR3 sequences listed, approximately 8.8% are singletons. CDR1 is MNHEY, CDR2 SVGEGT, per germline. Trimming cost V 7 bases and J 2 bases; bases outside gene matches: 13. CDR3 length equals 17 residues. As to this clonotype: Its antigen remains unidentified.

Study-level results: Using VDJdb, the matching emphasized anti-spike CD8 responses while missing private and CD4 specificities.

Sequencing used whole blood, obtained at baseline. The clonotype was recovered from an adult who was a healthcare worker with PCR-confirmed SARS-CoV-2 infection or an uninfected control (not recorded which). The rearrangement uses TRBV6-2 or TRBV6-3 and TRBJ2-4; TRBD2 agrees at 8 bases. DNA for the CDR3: TGTGCCAGCACCCCAGCGGGAGAGGGGCTCTCCAAAAACATTCAGTACTTC. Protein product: CASTPAGEGLSKNIQYF.